A selection of T cell receptor beta chains follows, all from one sample in a study of pediatric ulcerative colitis. Generated by immunoSEQ multiplex PCR, the TCRdb table keeps only in-frame clones and is missing some. Found here are 4,500 to 6,500 clones, about nine tenths of them singletons; the top ten hold roughly 2%. The sample was blood. All receptors derive from a girl aged 5-17 years who was a control in a study of pediatric ulcerative colitis. Both conserved end residues are part of each CDR3. D genes are given only for firm matches. Size is stated for part of the rows, as once, few or many counts, or as a class when the clone is expanded.

j_call,d_call,v_call,clone_size,cdr3_nt,cdr3_aa
TRBJ1-5,TRBD1,TRBV6-6,NA,TGTGCCAGCAGTTACCAGACAGGGGGGGATCAGCCCCAGCATTTT,CASSYQTGGDQPQHF
TRBJ2-2,NA,TRBV28,NA,TGTGCCAGCAGTTTTAGGCAGACTTCGAACACCGGGGAGCTGTTTTTT,CASSFRQTSNTGELFF
TRBJ1-1,NA,TRBV27,NA,TGTGCCAGCAGTTTTTGGGGGCCGGGCACTGAAGCTTTCTTT,CASSFWGPGTEAFF
TRBJ1-1,TRBD1,TRBV28,NA,TGTGCCAGCTGCACCGGGGGACAGGGGGCCGCTGAAGCTTTCTTT,CASCTGGQGAAEAFF
TRBJ2-3,TRBD1,TRBV10-2,NA,TGCGCCAGCAAGCTAACCGGGACAGGGGGCGCAGATACGCAGTATTTT,CASKLTGTGGADTQYF
TRBJ1-2,NA,TRBV5-1,NA,TGCGCCAGCAACCTCCGGACGGCTAACTATGGCTACACCTTC,CASNLRTANYGYTF
TRBJ2-1,NA,TRBV7-3,NA,TGTGCCAGCAGCTTACCGGGAAATGAGCAGTTCTTC,CASSLPGNEQFF
TRBJ2-7,NA,TRBV19,once,TGTGCCCCGGGGAGCTCCTACGAGCAGTACTTC,CAPGSSYEQYF
TRBJ2-4,NA,TRBV4-2,NA,TGTGCCAGCAGCCAAGACAGGGCCAAAAACATTCAGTACTTC,CASSQDRAKNIQYF
TRBJ1-1,NA,TRBV5-4,NA,TGTGCCAGCAGCTTGGGCAGGGGCCCCTCCCCGAACACTGAAGCTTTCTTT,CASSLGRGPSPNTEAFF